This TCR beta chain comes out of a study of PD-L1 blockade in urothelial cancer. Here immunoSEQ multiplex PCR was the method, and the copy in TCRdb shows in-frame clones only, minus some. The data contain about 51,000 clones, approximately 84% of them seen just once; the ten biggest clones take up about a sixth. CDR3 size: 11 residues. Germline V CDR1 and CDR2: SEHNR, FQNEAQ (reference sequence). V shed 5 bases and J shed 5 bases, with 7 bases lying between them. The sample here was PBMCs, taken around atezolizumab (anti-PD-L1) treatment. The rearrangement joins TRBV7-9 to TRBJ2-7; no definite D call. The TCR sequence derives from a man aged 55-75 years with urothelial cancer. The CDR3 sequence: CASSLADEQYF. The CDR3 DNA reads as TGTGCCAGCAGCCTCGCAGACGAGCAGTACTTC. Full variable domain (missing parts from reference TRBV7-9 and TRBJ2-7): DTGVSQNPRHKITKRGQNVTFRCDPISEHNRLYWYRQTLGQGPEFLTYFQNEAQLEKSRLLSDRFSAERPKGSFSTLEIQRTEQGDSAMYLCASSLADEQYFGPGTRLTVT.